The rows below give T cell receptor beta chains drawn from one sample of a study of cytomegalovirus exposure and HLA in healthy donors. Profiling relied on immunoSEQ multiplex PCR, and the TCRdb table lists in-frame clones only, not all of them. This sample has approximately 200,000 clones, with 80% to 95% found just once. The sequenced material came from PBMCs. The receptors derive from a woman between 18 and 29 years old in good health and CMV-seronegative. Both conserved end residues are part of each CDR3. The D gene is left open where the match is weak. Some rows mark clone size as missing; the rest say once, few, many or name a class of expanded clone.

J,length,D,size,V,CDR3,DNA
TRBJ1-1,13,TRBD1,NA,TRBV29-1,CSVGQGSNTEAFF,TGCAGCGTGGGACAGGGATCGAACACTGAAGCTTTCTTT
TRBJ1-2,15,TRBD1,NA,TRBV28,CASSSGTGSNYGYTF,TGTGCCAGCAGTTCCGGGACAGGGAGTAACTATGGCTACACCTTC
TRBJ2-1,14,TRBD2,NA,TRBV7-9,CASSLAGDPNEQFF,TGTGCCAGCAGCTTGGCGGGAGATCCCAATGAGCAGTTCTTC
TRBJ1-5,17,NA,NA,TRBV7-9,CASSPGGGSYSNQPQHF,TGTGCCAGCAGCCCCGGAGGAGGGTCGTATAGCAATCAGCCCCAGCATTTT
TRBJ1-2,16,TRBD1,NA,TRBV6-6,CASSYAGTGLTMGYTF,TGTGCCAGCAGTTACGCTGGGACAGGGCTGACCATGGGCTACACCTTC
TRBJ1-3,15,TRBD1,NA,TRBV5-1,CASSTDRGPGNTIYF,TGCGCCAGCAGCACAGACAGGGGGCCTGGAAACACCATATATTTT
TRBJ1-1,15,NA,NA,TRBV5-8,CASSWAIRTATEAFF,TGTGCCAGCAGCTGGGCCATCCGGACAGCCACTGAAGCTTTCTTT
TRBJ1-5,15,NA,NA,TRBV19,CASSTTGMSNQPQHF,TGTGCCAGTAGTACTACAGGGATGAGCAATCAGCCCCAGCATTTT
TRBJ2-7,13,TRBD2,once,TRBV7-3,CASSRIGGYEQYF,TGTGCCAGCAGCCGAATCGGGGGGTACGAGCAGTACTTC
TRBJ1-5,14,TRBD1,NA,TRBV19,CASTRTGDGQPQHF,TGTGCCAGTACTAGGACAGGGGACGGCCAGCCCCAGCATTTT
TRBJ1-5,15,NA,NA,TRBV7-9,CASSLGGFSNQPQHF,TGTGCCAGCAGCTTGGGGGGGTTCAGCAATCAGCCCCAGCATTTT
TRBJ2-3,18,NA,NA,TRBV28,CASSLSPSGVRRADTQYF,TGTGCCAGCAGTTTATCCCCCTCAGGGGTTCGACGGGCAGATACGCAGTATTTT
TRBJ2-7,14,NA,NA,TRBV5-1,CASNWKGAGGEQYF,TGCGCCAGCAATTGGAAGGGGGCCGGGGGCGAGCAGTACTTC
TRBJ1-3,16,NA,NA,TRBV5-1,CASSARQWISGNTIYF,TGCGCCAGCAGCGCCCGACAGTGGATCTCTGGAAACACCATATATTTT
TRBJ1-1,13,NA,NA,TRBV6-5,CASSYYRDTEAFF,TGTGCCAGCAGTTACTACAGGGACACTGAAGCTTTCTTT
TRBJ1-2,15,TRBD1,NA,TRBV9,CASSGQRGQESGYTF,TGTGCCAGCAGCGGACAGAGAGGACAGGAGAGTGGCTACACCTTC
TRBJ2-2,13,NA,once,TRBV5-6,CASSSRGAGELFF,TGTGCCAGCAGCTCCAGGGGAGCCGGGGAGCTGTTTTTT
TRBJ2-3,15,TRBD1,NA,TRBV7-3,CASSWGQGITDTQYF,TGTGCCAGCAGCTGGGGACAGGGTATCACAGATACGCAGTATTTT
TRBJ2-3,13,TRBD1,once,TRBV5-6,CASTPTGGDTQYF,TGTGCCAGCACCCCGACAGGGGGAGATACGCAGTATTTT
TRBJ1-1,15,TRBD1,NA,TRBV5-1,CASSFLGQANTEAFF,TGCGCCAGCAGCTTTCTAGGACAGGCAAACACTGAAGCTTTCTTT
TRBJ1-2,16,TRBD1,NA,TRBV28,CASENRGGNWTIGYTF,TGTGCCAGCGAAAACAGGGGTGGGAATTGGACTATCGGCTACACCTTC
TRBJ2-3,14,TRBD2,NA,TRBV7-9,CASCPGLAGDTQYF,TGTGCCAGCTGCCCGGGACTAGCGGGGGATACGCAGTATTTT
TRBJ2-1,15,NA,NA,TRBV27,CASSLSSIAYNEQFF,TGTGCCAGCAGTTTATCGTCAATAGCTTACAATGAGCAGTTCTTC
TRBJ2-3,14,NA,NA,TRBV27,CASSPYAGPDTQYF,TGTGCCAGCAGTCCTTACGCAGGGCCAGATACGCAGTATTTT
TRBJ2-7,15,TRBD2,NA,TRBV4-2,CASSQGALAGNEQYF,TGTGCCAGCAGCCAAGGCGCTCTAGCGGGAAACGAGCAGTACTTC
TRBJ2-7,14,TRBD1,NA,TRBV28,CASSPVTGGYEQYF,TGTGCCAGCAGTCCGGTGACAGGGGGCTACGAGCAGTACTTC
TRBJ1-3,14,NA,NA,TRBV6-5,CASVSGMGGNTIYF,TGTGCCAGCGTGTCAGGGATGGGTGGAAACACCATATATTTT
TRBJ2-7,15,TRBD2,once,TRBV11-2,CASSQTSGRINEQYF,TGTGCCAGCAGCCAGACTAGCGGGAGAATAAACGAGCAGTACTTC
TRBJ2-5,14,NA,NA,TRBV2,CASTRGTYQETQYF,TGTGCCAGCACTCGCGGGACTTACCAAGAGACCCAGTACTTC
TRBJ2-3,15,TRBD2,once,TRBV10-3,CAISESMAGGPSPYF,TGTGCCATCAGTGAGTCAATGGCGGGAGGGCCCTCGCCGTATTTT
TRBJ2-1,16,TRBD2,NA,TRBV10-2,CASSTPRTSGTNEQFF,TGCGCCAGCAGTACACCCAGGACTAGCGGGACAAATGAGCAGTTCTTC
TRBJ1-1,14,NA,NA,TRBV10-3,CAISDWAQNTEAFF,TGTGCCATCAGTGACTGGGCCCAGAACACTGAAGCTTTCTTT
TRBJ2-7,15,TRBD1,NA,TRBV2,CASSDDRGQAGEQYF,TGTGCCAGCAGCGACGACAGGGGGCAGGCGGGAGAGCAGTACTTC
TRBJ1-5,17,NA,NA,TRBV19,CASSIGGVGQGAQPQHF,TGTGCCAGTAGTATAGGTGGAGTAGGGCAGGGTGCCCAGCCCCAGCATTTT
TRBJ1-6,17,NA,NA,TRBV7-8,CASSLLVVVQVNSPLHF,TGTGCCAGCAGCTTATTGGTTGTGGTCCAGGTGAACTCACCCCTCCACTTT
TRBJ2-7,12,NA,few,TRBV2,CASTRDSYEQYF,TGTGCCAGCACTAGAGATTCCTACGAGCAGTACTTC
TRBJ1-3,16,NA,NA,TRBV28,CASISVTGSGGNTIYF,TGTGCCAGCATTTCCGTAACAGGGTCAGGAGGAAACACCATATATTTT
TRBJ1-1,18,TRBD1,NA,TRBV9,CASTRSPGTGGIRTEAFF,TGTGCCAGCACCCGGTCTCCCGGGACAGGGGGCATACGGACTGAAGCTTTCTTT
TRBJ2-2,12,NA,NA,TRBV6-1,CAGGKRTGELFF,TGTGCCGGTGGAAAGCGCACCGGGGAGCTGTTTTTT
TRBJ2-7,13,TRBD1,NA,TRBV7-2,CASSSQGAGEQYF,TGTGCCAGCAGCTCGCAGGGGGCTGGCGAGCAGTACTTC
TRBJ2-1,15,TRBD1,NA,TRBV7-9,CASSVGQGAHNEQFF,TGTGCCAGCAGCGTTGGACAGGGGGCCCACAATGAGCAGTTCTTC